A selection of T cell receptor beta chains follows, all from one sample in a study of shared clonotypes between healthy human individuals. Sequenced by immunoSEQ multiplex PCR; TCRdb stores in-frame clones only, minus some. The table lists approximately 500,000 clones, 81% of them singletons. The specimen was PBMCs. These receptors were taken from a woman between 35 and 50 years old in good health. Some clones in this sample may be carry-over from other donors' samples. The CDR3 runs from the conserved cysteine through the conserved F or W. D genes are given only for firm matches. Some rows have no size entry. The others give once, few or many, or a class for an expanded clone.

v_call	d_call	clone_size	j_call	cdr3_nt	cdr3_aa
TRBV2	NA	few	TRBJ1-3	TGTGCCAGCAGCTGGACGGGATTCGGGAACACCATATATTTT	CASSWTGFGNTIYF
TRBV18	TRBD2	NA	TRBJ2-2	TGTGCCAGCTCCGCCCGACCCAGCGGGAGGCACACCGGGGAGCTGTTTTTT	CASSARPSGRHTGELFF
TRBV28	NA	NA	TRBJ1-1	TGTGCCAGCAGTTCCCTGGACCGTATGAACACTGAAGCTTTCTTT	CASSSLDRMNTEAFF
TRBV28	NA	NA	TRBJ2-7	TGTGCCAGTACCTCGGGACAAAACTACGAGCAGTACTTC	CASTSGQNYEQYF
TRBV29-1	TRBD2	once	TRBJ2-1	TGCAGCGTTGAGACTAGCGGGGCAGGGTACAATGAGCAGTTCTTC	CSVETSGAGYNEQFF
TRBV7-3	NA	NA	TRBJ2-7	TGTGCCAGCAGCCAAGGAAGCACCCCCTACGAGCAGTACTTC	CASSQGSTPYEQYF
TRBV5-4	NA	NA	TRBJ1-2	TGTGCCAGCAGCTTGCGGGGGGGAAATGGCTACACCTTC	CASSLRGGNGYTF
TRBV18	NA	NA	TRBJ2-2	TGTGCCAGCTCACCCTCACAAAGGAACACCGGGGAGCTGTTTTTT	CASSPSQRNTGELFF
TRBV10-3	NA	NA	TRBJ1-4	TGTGCCATCAGTGAGTCGGTAACAACTAATGAAAAACTGTTTTTT	CAISESVTTNEKLFF
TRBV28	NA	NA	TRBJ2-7	TGTGCCAGCAGTTTATCAAGAGGGAACTACGAGCAGTACTTC	CASSLSRGNYEQYF
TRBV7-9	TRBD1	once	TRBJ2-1	TGTGCCAGCAGCTTAGGGGACAGGGAAACGTTCTTC	CASSLGDRETFF
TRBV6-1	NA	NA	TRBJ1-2	TGTGCCAGCCTGGATCGGGATGGCTACACCTTC	CASLDRDGYTF
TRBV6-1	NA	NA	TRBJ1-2	TGTGCCAGCAGTGTAGCCAAAAACTATGGCTACACCTTC	CASSVAKNYGYTF
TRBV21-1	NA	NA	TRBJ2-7	TGTGCCAGCACCAAATTTCCGGGACTAGCGGGGCCCAGCTCCTACGAGCAGTACTTC	CASTKFPGLAGPSSYEQYF
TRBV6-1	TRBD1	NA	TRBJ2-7	TGTGCCTCCCGGCCTGGCCAGGGGGAGTGGTACGAGCAGTACTTC	CASRPGQGEWYEQYF
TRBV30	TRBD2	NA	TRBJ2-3	TGTGCCTGGAGTAGGGGCGGGAGGGCCTTGACAGATACGCAGTATTTT	CAWSRGGRALTDTQYF
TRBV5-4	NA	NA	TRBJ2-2	TGTGCCAGCAGGACTAGGGGGAGGGACACCGGGGAGCTGTTTTTT	CASRTRGRDTGELFF